The sequence of this TCR beta chain was determined in a study of metastatic and nonmetastatic thyroid tumors. Turning to the study itself: A comparison of repertoires was made across blood and tumor or nodule tissue from malignant and benign thyroid patients. Notes on the study in general: The reported finding was significantly higher TCR beta diversity in malignant thyroid tumors relative to benign nodules, in blood and tumor.

For this clone: Its antigen is unknown.

The germline V gene encodes CDR1 SGHAT and CDR2 FQNNGV. V lost 3 bases and J lost 0; bases outside the gene matches: 5. The CDR3 sequence is 16 residues long. In the authors' workflow: A classifier for distant metastasis in papillary thyroid cancer was constructed using CDR3 differences observed across clinicopathological groups. With MiXCR, TCRdb called clones anew from the PCR reads. These V and J calls are TCRdb output, not the study's own analysis. Of under 45,000 clones listed, 28% are singletons. The entire patient cohort was treatment-naive prior to thyroid surgery. This receptor was identified in a male donor with papillary thyroid cancer or a benign thyroid nodule (not recorded which). Some clones in this sample may be carry-over from other donors' samples. The gene calls are TRBV11-2 and TRBJ2-3; 8 bases align to TRBD2. The sample consisted of blood. CDR3 nucleotides: TGTGCCAGCAGCTTCCGACTAGCGTCTAGCACAGATACGCAGTATTTT. This translates into CASSFRLASSTDTQYF. Variable domain in full (rest from reference TRBV11-2 and TRBJ2-3): EAGVAQSPRYKIIEKRQSVAFWCNPISGHATLYWYQQILGQGPKLLIQFQNNGVVDDSQLPKDRFSAERLKGVDSTLKIQPAKLEDSAVYLCASSFRLASSTDTQYFGPGTRLTVL.